The 20 T cell receptor beta chains given below trace back to one sample, sequenced in a study of T cell responses to AZD1222 COVID-19 vaccine. Sequencing was performed with immunoSEQ multiplex PCR; in TCRdb, only in-frame clones are kept and a portion is missing. The table includes some 200,000 clones, just over 90% detected once. The sample was peripheral blood, taken on day 0 of AZD1222 vaccination. Every receptor here comes from an adult in good health.

The chain carries TRBV6-5 and TRBJ2-5; D might be TRBD1 (8 bases). Germline V gene data show CDR1 as MNHEY and CDR2 as SVGAGI. CDR3 length equals 15 residues. Trimming removed 6 bases from V and 5 bases from J, with 19 bases in between. The CDR3 DNA follows: TGTGCCAGCAGCCCCTTTACAGGGGGGGTGGAGACCCAGTACTTC. It yields the protein CASSPFTGGVETQYF.

The J gene is TRBJ2-3, the V gene TRBV7-8; 9 nucleotides match TRBD2. CDR3 length: 16 amino acids. In germline, CDR1 is SGHVS, CDR2 FQNEAQ. The V and J ends lost 11 bases and 3 bases, in that order; junction bases with no gene match: 15. CDR3 nucleotides: TGTGCCCTGGCCGTGAGCGGGAGGATTGAGACAGATACGCAGTATTTT. Translating it yields CALAVSGRIETDTQYF.

The chain has TRBV6-5 and TRBJ2-7, with 11 bases matching TRBD1. This CDR3 region has 13 residues. Germline loops: CDR1 MNHEY, CDR2 SVGAGI. Trimming cost V 6 bases and J 2 bases; bases outside gene matches: 0. In DNA form, the CDR3 reads TGTGCCAGCAGGGACAGGGGGCCCTACGAGCAGTACTTC. Protein sequence: CASRDRGPYEQYF.

The chain uses TRBV28 and TRBJ2-7, with 9 nucleotides matching TRBD2. Trimming cost V 7 bases and J 2 bases; bases outside gene matches: 9. Germline values: CDR1 MDHEN, CDR2 SYDVKM. The CDR3 consists of 15 residues. The DNA of the CDR3 is TGTGCCAGCAACCTAAGCGGGAGGCTAACCTACGAGCAGTACTTC. It is translated as CASNLSGRLTYEQYF.

This clone was detected only once. V is TRBV27 and J is TRBJ2-3; 7 nucleotides line up with TRBD2. The CDR3 has 16 amino acids. V was clipped by 5 bases and J by 0 bases; unmatched bases: 8. Germline-derived CDR1 and CDR2 are MNHEY and SMNVEV (reference sequence). The CDR3 is CASSLLTSTSTDTQYF. DNA of the CDR3: TGTGCCAGCAGTCTCTTGACTAGCACTAGCACAGATACGCAGTATTTT.

The chain recombines TRBV4-1 with TRBJ1-2, with TRBD1 as a possible D gene (6 bases). Germline CDR1 reads MGHRA; CDR2 reads YSYEKL. This CDR3 is built from 16 residues. Trimming shortened V by 4 bases and J by 2 bases, and 17 bases separated the two germline ends. The CDR3 region is CASSPRDRTLNYGYTF. CDR3 DNA: TGCGCCAGCAGCCCCCGAGACAGGACCTTAAACTATGGCTACACCTTC.

The J gene is TRBJ2-7, the V gene TRBV18; 9 bases line up with TRBD1. The CDR3 runs 13 residues. Germline assignment: CDR1 KGHSH and CDR2 LQKENI. J gave up 6 bases and V 3 bases, and 3 bases lay outside the gene matches. CDR3 sequence reads: CASSPDRGGEQYF. CDR3 nucleotides: TGTGCCAGCTCACCCGACAGGGGGGGCGAGCAGTACTTC.

The count of this clone is one. This chain uses TRBV10-3 with TRBJ2-5; D tentatively fits TRBD1 or TRBD2 (6 bases each). CDR3 length: 15 residues. Trimming stripped 3 bases from V and 1 base from J, with 12 bases between. Germline V gene data show CDR1 as ENHRY and CDR2 as SYGVKD. The CDR3 here is CAISEGGGPQETQYF. The CDR3 DNA sequence: TGTGCCATCAGTGAAGGGGGAGGACCCCAAGAGACCCAGTACTTC.

The chain joins TRBV6-5 to TRBJ2-7; D is ambiguous. The CDR3 spans 16 residues. The V end lost 0 bases, the J end lost 0 bases, and 12 bases lay between the germline ends. Germline V CDR1 and CDR2: MNHEY, SVGAGI. CDR3 region: CASSYSRLLPSYEQYF. DNA for the CDR3: TGTGCCAGCAGTTACTCGAGACTCCTCCCCTCCTACGAGCAGTACTTC.

In this sample, this clone turned up once. This chain links TRBV4-1 with TRBJ1-5; D gene uncertain. CDR1 is MGHRA, CDR2 YSYEKL, per germline. The CDR3 extends over 16 amino acids. Trimming cost V 3 bases and J 2 bases, with 14 bases left between them. Here the CDR3 DNA reads TGCGCCAGCAGCCATCCACTCGAAAAGGGCAATCAGCCCCAGCATTTT. Translating it yields CASSHPLEKGNQPQHF.

The chain carries TRBV4-3 and TRBJ2-3, with TRBD2 as a possible D gene (5 bases). The CDR3 length is 17 residues. Germline V lookup: CDR1 LGHNA, CDR2 YSLEER. V was trimmed by 3 bases and J by 1 base, leaving 17 bases between them. The CDR3 DNA is TGCGCCAGCAGCCAGGAGGCCTTAGGAAGGGGCACAGATACGCAGTATTTT. Residues: CASSQEALGRGTDTQYF.

This CDR3 is CSAAGTENTEAFF. In DNA form, the CDR3 reads TGCAGCGCGGCCGGGACGGAGAACACTGAAGCTTTCTTT. J is TRBJ1-1 and V is TRBV29-1; tentatively, D is TRBD1 (5 bases). The germline gives CDR1 SQVTM, CDR2 ANQGSEA. V lost 7 bases and J lost 1, with 13 bases in between. The CDR3 loop spans 13 amino acids.

The chain employs TRBV5-1 and TRBJ2-7; D might be TRBD2 (5 bases). The CDR3 is 12 amino acids. CDR1 is SGHRS, CDR2 YFSETQ, per germline. The germline V and J ends were trimmed by 4 bases and 3 bases, with 8 bases remaining between them. The CDR3 spells CASSGGLYEQYF. DNA for the CDR3: TGCGCCAGCAGCGGCGGGCTCTACGAGCAGTACTTC.

The chain has TRBV13 and TRBJ2-7; D assignment may be TRBD1 or TRBD2 (6 bases each). The V gene lost 1 base and the J gene lost 3 bases, with 19 bases spanning the gap. The CDR3 contains 17 residues. Germline loops: CDR1 PRHDT, CDR2 FYEKMQ (reference sequence). CDR3 sequence (DNA): TGTGCCAGCAGCTTAGAGGGGGGACGGGACACTATCTACGAGCAGTACTTC. Its translation is CASSLEGGRDTIYEQYF.

This clone was observed a single time. The chain joins TRBV19 to TRBJ1-1; D not resolved. The CDR3 is 12 amino acids. Germline V gene sequence: CDR1 LNHDA, CDR2 SQIVND (reference sequence). With 3 bases removed from V and 1 base from J, the gap between germline ends came to 3 bases. The CDR3: CASSIENTEAFF. CDR3 bases: TGTGCCAGTAGTATTGAGAACACTGAAGCTTTCTTT.

This clone was counted only a few times. V usage is TRBV19 and J usage is TRBJ2-7, with a possible D match to TRBD1 (6 bases). Germline V gives CDR1 LNHDA, CDR2 SQIVND (reference sequence). V lost 4 bases, J lost 3 bases, and 10 bases lay in between. The CDR3 is made up of 13 amino acids. CDR3 region: CASSKQGVYEQYF. CDR3 coding DNA: TGTGCCAGTAGTAAACAGGGCGTCTACGAGCAGTACTTC.

This chain joins TRBV7-3 and TRBJ2-1, with D uncertain. V lost 5 bases to trimming and J lost 0 bases, with 11 bases between them. The CDR3 has 15 residues. Germline V gene sequence: CDR1 SGHTA, CDR2 FQGTGA. CDR3 sequence: CASSRLPSSYNEQFF. In DNA form, the CDR3 reads TGTGCCAGCAGCCGGCTGCCGAGCTCCTACAATGAGCAGTTCTTC.

V and J are TRBV3-1 (or the pseudogene TRBV3-2) and TRBJ1-2; 7 nucleotides match TRBD1. Unmatched junction bases numbered 3, after V lost 2 bases and J lost 3 bases. Per the germline V gene, CDR1 is LGHDT and CDR2 is YNNKEL (reference sequence). The CDR3 is made up of 14 amino acids. The CDR3, as DNA: TGTGCCAGCAGCCAACACCAGGGGGACTATGGCTACACCTTC. This sequence encodes CASSQHQGDYGYTF.

The J gene is TRBJ1-3, the V gene TRBV21-1; the table's D call TRBD1 went unverified against the DNA. TRBV21-1 is a pseudogene locus. The CDR3 totals 14 residues. CDR3 residues: CASRTGYSGNTIYF. The CDR3 nucleotides are TGTGCCAGCAGAACAGGCTACTCTGGAAACACCATATATTTT.

This clone was seen only once. The J gene is TRBJ2-1, the V gene TRBV10-1, with 7 bases matching TRBD2. The CDR3 covers 13 residues. Looked up from germline, CDR1 is WNHNN and CDR2 is SYGVQD (reference sequence). Germline trimming cut 6 bases from V and 5 bases from J; bases unmatched to any gene: 4. This CDR3 reads CASSAGTNNEQFF. CDR3 coding DNA: TGCGCCAGCAGCGCCGGGACTAACAATGAGCAGTTCTTC.